This T cell receptor (beta chain) was identified in a study of T cell clones after liver transplantation. Study background: TCRbeta sequencing after a pre-transplant mixed lymphocyte reaction identified graft-donor-reactive clones, later tracked in post-transplant blood. Study observations and caveats: Donor-reactive sequences fell more than third party-reactive ones, suggesting partial deletion. Small, mixed patient groups and varying post-transplant times limit these conclusions.

Notes on this clone: The antigen is undetermined.

Produced via immunoSEQ multiplex PCR; TCRdb's table is partial and in-frame only. This table has some 120,000 clones, just over 90% appearing once. This CDR3 is 12 amino acids long. The germline V and J ends were trimmed by 4 bases and 7 bases, with 9 bases remaining between them. Per the germline V gene, CDR1 is WSHSY and CDR2 is SAAADI. The sequencing used CD4+ T cells from blood, collected 12 months after liver transplant. The sequence derives from a human patient who received a liver transplant. Some T cells may be supplied by the graft donor. The chain uses TRBV10-2 and TRBJ2-3, with D uncertain. CDR3 protein: CASSGQLHTQYF. The CDR3 DNA reads as TGCGCCAGCAGTGGGCAACTACATACGCAGTATTTT.